This TCR beta chain was found in a study of T cells in Graves' hyperthyroidism and ophthalmopathy. Findings and limits, study-wide: Most thyroid clonotypes expanded above 0.001 were also detected in blood.

At least ten counts were recorded for this clonotype. Its target is unknown. Amplification of TCR beta CDR3 regions used RNA as the template. The HTBI set primed first-round TCR CDR3 RT-PCR. MiXCR, applied by TCRdb to the multiplex PCR reads, yields one record per CDR3 protein. Counted here are fewer than 350,000 distinct CDR3 sequences, about an eighth occurring once; the ten biggest clones make up 7% to 8.5%. CDR1 is SGHTA and CDR2 is FQGNSA in the germline V gene. This CDR3 region has 13 residues. V was clipped by 0 bases and J by 5 bases, with 5 bases between them. Disease duration under 2 months; hyperthyroidism patients were aged 18 to 65. Diagnoses rested on clinical symptoms, serum thyroxine and TRAb, thyroid ultrasound and orbital computed tomography. It was at first hyperthyroidism diagnosis, before any ophthalmopathy symptoms, that the blood sample was taken.

The sequencing sample was made of blood. This TCR was sampled from a woman in her thirties with Graves' hyperthyroidism that later progressed to Graves' ophthalmopathy. V is TRBV7-2 and J is TRBJ1-3; D is unclear. The CDR3, as DNA: TGTGCCAGCAGCTTAGCGGAGAGAAACACCATATATTTT. Encoded protein: CASSLAERNTIYF.